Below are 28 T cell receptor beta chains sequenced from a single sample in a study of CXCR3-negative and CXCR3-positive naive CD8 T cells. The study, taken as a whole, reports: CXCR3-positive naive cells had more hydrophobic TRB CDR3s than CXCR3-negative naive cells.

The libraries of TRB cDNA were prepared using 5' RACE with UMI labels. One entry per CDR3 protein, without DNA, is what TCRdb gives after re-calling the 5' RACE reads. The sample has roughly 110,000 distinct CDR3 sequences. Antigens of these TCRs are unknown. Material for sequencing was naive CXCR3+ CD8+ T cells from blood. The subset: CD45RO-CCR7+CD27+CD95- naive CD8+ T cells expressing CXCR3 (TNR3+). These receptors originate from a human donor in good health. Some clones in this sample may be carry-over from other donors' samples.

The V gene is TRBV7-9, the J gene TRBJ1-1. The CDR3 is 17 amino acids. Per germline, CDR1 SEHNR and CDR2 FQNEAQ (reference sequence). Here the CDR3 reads CASSPHSSKVVNTEAFF.

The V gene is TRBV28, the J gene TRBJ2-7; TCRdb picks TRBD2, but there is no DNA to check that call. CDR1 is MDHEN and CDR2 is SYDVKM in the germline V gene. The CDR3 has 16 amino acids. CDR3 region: CASSQSQTGGNYEQYF.

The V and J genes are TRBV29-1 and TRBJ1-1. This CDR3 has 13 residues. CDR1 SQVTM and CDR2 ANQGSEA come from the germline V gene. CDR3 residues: CSVSDGENTEAFF. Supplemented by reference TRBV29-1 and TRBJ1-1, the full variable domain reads SAVISQKPSRDICQRGTSLTIQCQVDSQVTMMFWYRQQPGQSLTLIATANQGSEATYESGFVIDKFPISRPNLTFSTLTVSNMSPEDSSIYLCSVSDGENTEAFFGQGTRLTVV.

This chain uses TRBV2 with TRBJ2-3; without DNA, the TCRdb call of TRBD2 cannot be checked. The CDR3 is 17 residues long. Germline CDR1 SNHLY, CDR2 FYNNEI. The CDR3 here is CASSERPTQRFTDTQYF.

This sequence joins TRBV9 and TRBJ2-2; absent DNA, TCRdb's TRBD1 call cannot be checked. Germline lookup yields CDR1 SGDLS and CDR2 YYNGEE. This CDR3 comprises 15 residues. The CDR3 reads CASSVGQESFGELFF.

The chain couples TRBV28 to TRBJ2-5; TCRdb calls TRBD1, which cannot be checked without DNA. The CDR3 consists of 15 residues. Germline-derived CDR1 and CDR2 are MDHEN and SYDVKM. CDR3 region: CASSFRQGNQETQYF.

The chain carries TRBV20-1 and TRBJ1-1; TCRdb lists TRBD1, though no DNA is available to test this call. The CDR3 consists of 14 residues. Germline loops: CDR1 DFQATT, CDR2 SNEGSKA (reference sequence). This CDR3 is CSAKTTGDNTEAFF.

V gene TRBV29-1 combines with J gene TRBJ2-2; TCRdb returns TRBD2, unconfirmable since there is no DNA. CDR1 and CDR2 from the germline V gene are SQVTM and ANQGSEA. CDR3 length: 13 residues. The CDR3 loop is CSVLAGVTGELFF.

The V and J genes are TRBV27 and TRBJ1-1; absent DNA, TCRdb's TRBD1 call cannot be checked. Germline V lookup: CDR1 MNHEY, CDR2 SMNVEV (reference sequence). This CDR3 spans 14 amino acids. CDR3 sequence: CASSFGSGNTEAFF.

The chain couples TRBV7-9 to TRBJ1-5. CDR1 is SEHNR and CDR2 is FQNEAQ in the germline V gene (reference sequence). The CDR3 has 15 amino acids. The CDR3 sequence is CASSLDSSSNQPQHF. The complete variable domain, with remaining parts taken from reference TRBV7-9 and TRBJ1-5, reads DTGVSQNPRHKITKRGQNVTFRCDPISEHNRLYWYRQTLGQGPEFLTYFQNEAQLEKSRLLSDRFSAERPKGSFSTLEIQRTEQGDSAMYLCASSLDSSSNQPQHFGDGTRLSIL.

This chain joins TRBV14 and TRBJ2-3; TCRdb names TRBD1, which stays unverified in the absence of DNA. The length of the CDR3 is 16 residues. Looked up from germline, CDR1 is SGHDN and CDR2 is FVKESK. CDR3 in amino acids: CASSPRDRGRTDTQYF.

The CDR3 loop reads CSVGLVGEEETQYF. The rearrangement uses TRBV29-1 and TRBJ2-5; TCRdb gives TRBD2 as the D gene, but with no DNA this cannot be confirmed. This CDR3 contains 14 residues. Germline loops: CDR1 SQVTM, CDR2 ANQGSEA.

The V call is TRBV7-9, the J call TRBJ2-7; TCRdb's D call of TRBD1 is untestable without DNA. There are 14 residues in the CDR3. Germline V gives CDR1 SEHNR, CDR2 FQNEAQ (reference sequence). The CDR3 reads CASSRRDRAYEQYF.

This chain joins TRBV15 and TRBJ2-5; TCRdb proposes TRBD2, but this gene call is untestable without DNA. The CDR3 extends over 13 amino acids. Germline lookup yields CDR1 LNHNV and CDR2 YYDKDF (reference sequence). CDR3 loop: CATSRSGGETQYF.

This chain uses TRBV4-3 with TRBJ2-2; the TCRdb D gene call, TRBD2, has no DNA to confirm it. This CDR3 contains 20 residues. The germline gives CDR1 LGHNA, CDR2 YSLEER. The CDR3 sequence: CASSQLELYERGANTGELFF.

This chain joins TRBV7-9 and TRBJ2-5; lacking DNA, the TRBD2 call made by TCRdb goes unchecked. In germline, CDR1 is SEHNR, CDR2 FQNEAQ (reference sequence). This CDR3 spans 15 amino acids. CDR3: CASSQDAAGPETQYF.

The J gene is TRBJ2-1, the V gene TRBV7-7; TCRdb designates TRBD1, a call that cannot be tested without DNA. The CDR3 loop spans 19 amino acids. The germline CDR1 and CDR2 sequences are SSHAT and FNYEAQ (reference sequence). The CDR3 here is CASSRFPPGEVDSYNEQFF.

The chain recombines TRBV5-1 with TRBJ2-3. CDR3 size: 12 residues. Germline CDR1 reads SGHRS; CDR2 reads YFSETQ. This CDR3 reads CASSWGTDTQYF.

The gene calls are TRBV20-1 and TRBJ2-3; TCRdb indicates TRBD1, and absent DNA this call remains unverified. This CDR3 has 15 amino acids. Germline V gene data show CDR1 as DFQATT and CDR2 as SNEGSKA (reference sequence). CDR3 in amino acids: CSARAWTDDTDTQYF.

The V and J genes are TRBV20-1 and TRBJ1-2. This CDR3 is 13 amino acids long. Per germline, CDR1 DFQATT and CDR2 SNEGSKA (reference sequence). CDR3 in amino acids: CSAREGANYGYTF.

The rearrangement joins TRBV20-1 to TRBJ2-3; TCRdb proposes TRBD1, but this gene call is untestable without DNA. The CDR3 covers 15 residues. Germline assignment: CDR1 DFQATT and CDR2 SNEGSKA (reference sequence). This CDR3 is CSASEGGALGDTQYF.

The CDR3 protein is CSVRIYGGTGEETQYF. The rearrangement links TRBV29-1 to TRBJ2-5; as DNA is missing, the TRBD1 call by TCRdb cannot be tested. The germline V gene has CDR1 SQVTM and CDR2 ANQGSEA. The CDR3 extends over 16 amino acids.

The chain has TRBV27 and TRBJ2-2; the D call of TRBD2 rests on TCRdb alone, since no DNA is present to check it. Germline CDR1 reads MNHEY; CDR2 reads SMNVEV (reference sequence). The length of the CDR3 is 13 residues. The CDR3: CASSSGLTGELFF.

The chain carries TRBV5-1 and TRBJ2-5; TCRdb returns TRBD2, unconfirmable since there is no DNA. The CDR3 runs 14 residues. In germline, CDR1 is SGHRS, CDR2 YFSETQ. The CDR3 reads CASSWSGDQETQYF.

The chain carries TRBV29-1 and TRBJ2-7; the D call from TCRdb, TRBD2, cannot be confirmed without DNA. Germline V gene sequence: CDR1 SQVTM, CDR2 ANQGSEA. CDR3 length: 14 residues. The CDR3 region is CSVEVDSKAYEQYF.

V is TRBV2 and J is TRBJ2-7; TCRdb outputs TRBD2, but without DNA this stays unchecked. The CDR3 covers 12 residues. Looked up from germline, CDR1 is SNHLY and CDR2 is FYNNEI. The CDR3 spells CASGVPGDEQYF.

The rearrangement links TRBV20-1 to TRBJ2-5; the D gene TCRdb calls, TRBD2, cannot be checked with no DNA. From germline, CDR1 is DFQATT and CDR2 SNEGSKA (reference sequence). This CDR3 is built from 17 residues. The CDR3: CSARAGTSYPISETQYF.

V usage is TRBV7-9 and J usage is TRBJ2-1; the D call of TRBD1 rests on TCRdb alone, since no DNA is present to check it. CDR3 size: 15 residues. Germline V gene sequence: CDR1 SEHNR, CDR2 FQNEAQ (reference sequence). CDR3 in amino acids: CASSLTGTVSDEQFF.